This T cell receptor (beta chain) was sequenced during a study of blood T cell repertoires in COVID-19. For the study at large: The United States, Italy and Spain were the sources of the acute and convalescent COVID-19 samples.

Per the original methods: Amplifying reference gene primers gave estimates of nucleated cell counts. Measured with immunoSEQ multiplex PCR; TCRdb has only the in-frame clones, and not every one. That table supplies the V and J calls and clone size; D and trimming were determined from the DNA. Among roughly 45,000 clones listed, 75% to 90% were seen once. V was cut by 4 bases and J by 0 bases, with 13 bases left in between. The CDR3 length is 16 residues. The germline CDR1 and CDR2 sequences are MDHEN and SYDVKM. The source material was peripheral blood. The chain employs TRBV28 and TRBJ1-5; D may be TRBD1 (6 bases). The receptor comes from a human donor in a cohort sampled during active COVID-19. The DNA for the CDR3 is TGTGCCAGCAGTTCACTCCCAGGGGCTAGCAATCAGCCCCAGCATTTT. Protein: CASSSLPGASNQPQHF.